This T cell receptor beta chain was captured by sequencing in a study of Ad26.COV2.S vaccination and SARS-CoV-2 variants. Broader study findings: Placebo recipients showed lower spike-specific TCR breadth than vaccinees. Assessments of TCR breadth and depth may have underestimated the total T cell responses.

Worth noting for this clone: Its antigen is not known.

Indicated treatment: some 20 received Ad26.COV2.S at low or high dose, single or two shots; about 5 received placebo; per-sample allocation not given. Day 63 after the first vaccine or placebo injection was the time point for sampling. Expression of Wuhan-strain SARS-CoV-2 spike came from the Ad26 vector that formed the vaccine. Assay used: immunoSEQ multiplex PCR; TCRdb lists only in-frame clones, some missing. The sample lists about 420,000 clones; roughly 90% were seen once. The receptor was isolated from a person aged 18-60 years who received the Ad26.COV2.S COVID-19 vaccine or a placebo. The sample here was peripheral blood, taken in a trial of Ad26.COV2.S vaccine versus placebo.

The CDR3 DNA reads TGTGCCACCAGTGATTTAGAGGGGGATACAGATACGCAGTATTTT. Translated, it gives CATSDLEGDTDTQYF. This chain joins TRBV24-1 and TRBJ2-3; possibly TRBD1 for D (6 bases). Trimming removed 1 base at V and 3 bases at J, with 10 bases between. Germline V gene lookup returns CDR1 KGHDR and CDR2 SFDVKD. The CDR3 spans 15 residues.